This section outlines one TCR beta chain sequence together with its context. Antigen specificity is unknown. This sample is drawn from a study of T cells in localized non-small cell lung cancer. Overall study findings and caveats: Among the tissues sampled, uninvolved adjacent lung had the highest T cell clonality, above tumor.

The method was immunoSEQ multiplex PCR; TCRdb's version includes in-frame clones alone and lacks a portion of them. The repertoire holds tens of thousands of clones, with around 81% as singletons. There are 15 residues in the CDR3. V was pared by 3 bases and J by 0 bases, with 15 bases between. Germline CDR1 and CDR2: GTSNPN and SVGIG (reference sequence). This chain connects TRBV30 to TRBJ2-7; unclear D gene. Specimen: peripheral blood mononuclear cells, collected before any cancer treatment. The TCR originated in a man aged 40 to 75 with stage III lung adenocarcinoma. As DNA, the CDR3 is TGTGCCTGGAGGGGCTATACTTCAAACTCCTACGAGCAGTACTTC. Translated, it gives CAWRGYTSNSYEQYF.